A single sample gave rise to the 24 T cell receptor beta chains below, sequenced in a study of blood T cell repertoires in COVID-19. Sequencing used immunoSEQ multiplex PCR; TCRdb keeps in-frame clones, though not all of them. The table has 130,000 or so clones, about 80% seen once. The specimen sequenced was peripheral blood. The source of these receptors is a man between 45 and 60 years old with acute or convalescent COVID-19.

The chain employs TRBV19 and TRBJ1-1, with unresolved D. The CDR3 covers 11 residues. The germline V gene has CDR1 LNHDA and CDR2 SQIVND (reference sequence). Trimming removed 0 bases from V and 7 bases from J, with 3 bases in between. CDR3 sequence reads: CASSIDYEAFF. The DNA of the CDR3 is TGTGCCAGTAGTATAGATTATGAAGCTTTCTTT.

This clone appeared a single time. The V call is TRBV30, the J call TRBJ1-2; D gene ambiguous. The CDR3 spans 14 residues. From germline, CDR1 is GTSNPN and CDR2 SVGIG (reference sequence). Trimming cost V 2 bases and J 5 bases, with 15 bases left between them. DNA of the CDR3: TGTGCCTGGAGTTTCACCGGGAACCCTTATGGCTACACCTTC. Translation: CAWSFTGNPYGYTF.

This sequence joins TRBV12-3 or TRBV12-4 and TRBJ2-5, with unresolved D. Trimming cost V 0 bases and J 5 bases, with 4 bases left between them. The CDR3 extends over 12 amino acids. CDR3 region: CASSLARETQYF. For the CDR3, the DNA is TGTGCCAGCAGTTTAGCGCGGGAGACCCAGTACTTC.

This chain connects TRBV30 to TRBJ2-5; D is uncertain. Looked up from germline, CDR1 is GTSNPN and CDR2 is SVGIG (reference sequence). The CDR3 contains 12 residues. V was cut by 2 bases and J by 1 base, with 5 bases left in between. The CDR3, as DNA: TGTGCCTGGAGTTTTAGCCAAGAGACCCAGTACTTC. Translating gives CAWSFSQETQYF.

For the CDR3, the DNA is TGTGCCAGCAGTGGACGCGGGGGGGGTGCAGGTCAGCCCCAGCATTTT. Its translation: CASSGRGGGAGQPQHF. The J gene is TRBJ1-5, the V gene TRBV6-6; a possible D gene is TRBD1 (5 bases). The V and J ends lost 5 bases and 6 bases respectively, with 20 bases between them. From germline, CDR1 is MNHNY and CDR2 SVGAGI (reference sequence). This CDR3 region has 16 residues.

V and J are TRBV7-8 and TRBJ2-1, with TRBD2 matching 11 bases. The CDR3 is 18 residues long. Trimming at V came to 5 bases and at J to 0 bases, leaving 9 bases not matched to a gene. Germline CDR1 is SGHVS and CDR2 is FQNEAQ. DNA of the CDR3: TGTGCCAGCAGCCCGGGGCTAGCGGGGGGCCTCTCCTACAATGAGCAGTTCTTC. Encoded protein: CASSPGLAGGLSYNEQFF.

CDR3: CASSRSSYEQYF. CDR3 nucleotide sequence: TGTGCCAGCAGCCGTAGCTCCTACGAGCAGTACTTC. The chain uses TRBV13 and TRBJ2-7; D unresolved. CDR1 is PRHDT and CDR2 is FYEKMQ in the germline V gene (reference sequence). The CDR3 is made up of 12 amino acids. V was trimmed by 5 bases and J by 0 bases, leaving 5 bases between them. The entire variable domain, with the rest obtained from reference TRBV13 and TRBJ2-7, is as follows: AAGVIQSPRHLIKEKRETATLKCYPIPRHDTVYWYQQGPGQDPQFLISFYEKMQSDKGSIPDRFSAQQFSDYHSELNMSSLELGDSALYFCASSRSSYEQYFGPGTRLTVT.

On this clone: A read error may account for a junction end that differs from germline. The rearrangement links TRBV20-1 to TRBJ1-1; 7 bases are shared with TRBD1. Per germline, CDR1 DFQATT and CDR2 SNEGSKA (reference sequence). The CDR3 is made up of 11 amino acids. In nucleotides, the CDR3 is TGCAGTGCCTGGGACAGCCCAAAATACTCTTTT. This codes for CSAWDSPKYSF.

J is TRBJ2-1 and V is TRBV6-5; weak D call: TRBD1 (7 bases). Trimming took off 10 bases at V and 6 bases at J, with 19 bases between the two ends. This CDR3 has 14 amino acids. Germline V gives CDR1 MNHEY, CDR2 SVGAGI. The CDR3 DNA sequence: TGTGCCATTCGGAGGGGGCGCGAGTTCAATGAGCAGTTCTTC. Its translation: CAIRRGREFNEQFF.

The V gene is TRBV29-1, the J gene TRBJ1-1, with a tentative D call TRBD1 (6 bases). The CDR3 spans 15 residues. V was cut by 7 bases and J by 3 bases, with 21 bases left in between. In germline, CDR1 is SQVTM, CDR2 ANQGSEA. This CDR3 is CSAKTTGGFDTEAFF. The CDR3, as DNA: TGCAGCGCCAAGACGACAGGAGGATTTGACACTGAAGCTTTCTTT.

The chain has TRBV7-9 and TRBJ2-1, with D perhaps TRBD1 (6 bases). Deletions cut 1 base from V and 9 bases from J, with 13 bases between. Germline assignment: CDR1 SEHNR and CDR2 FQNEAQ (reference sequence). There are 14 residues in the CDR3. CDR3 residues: CASSLVRTVGEQFF. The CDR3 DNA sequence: TGTGCCAGCAGCTTAGTTCGGACAGTCGGTGAGCAGTTCTTC.

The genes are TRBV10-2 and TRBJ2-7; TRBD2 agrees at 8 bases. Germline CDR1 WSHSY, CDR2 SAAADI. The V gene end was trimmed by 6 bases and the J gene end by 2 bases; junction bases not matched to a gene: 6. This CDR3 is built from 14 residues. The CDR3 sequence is CASRVAGRTYEQYF. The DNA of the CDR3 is TGCGCCAGCAGGGTAGCGGGGAGGACCTACGAGCAGTACTTC.

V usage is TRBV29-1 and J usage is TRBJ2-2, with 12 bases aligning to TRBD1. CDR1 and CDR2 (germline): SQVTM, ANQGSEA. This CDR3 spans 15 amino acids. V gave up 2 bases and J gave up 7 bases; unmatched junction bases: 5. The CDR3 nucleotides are TGCAGCGTTGAAACGGGACAGGGGGCAGACGGGGAGCTGTTTTTT. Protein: CSVETGQGADGELFF.

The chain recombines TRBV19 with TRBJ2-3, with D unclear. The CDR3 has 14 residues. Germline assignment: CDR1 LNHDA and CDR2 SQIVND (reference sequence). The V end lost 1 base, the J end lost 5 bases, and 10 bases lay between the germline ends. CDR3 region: CASSIGIFGDTQYF. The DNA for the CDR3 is TGTGCCAGTAGTATAGGCATCTTCGGAGATACGCAGTATTTT.

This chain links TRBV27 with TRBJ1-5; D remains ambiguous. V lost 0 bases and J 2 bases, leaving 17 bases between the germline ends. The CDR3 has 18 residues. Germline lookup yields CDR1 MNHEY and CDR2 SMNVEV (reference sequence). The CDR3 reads CASSLSWAPPEGNQPQHF. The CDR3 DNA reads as TGTGCCAGCAGTTTATCGTGGGCCCCCCCCGAAGGCAATCAGCCCCAGCATTTT.

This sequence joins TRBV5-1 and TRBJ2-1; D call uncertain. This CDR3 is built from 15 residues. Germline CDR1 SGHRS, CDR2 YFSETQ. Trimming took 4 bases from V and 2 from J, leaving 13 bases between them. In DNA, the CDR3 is TGCGCCAGCAGCCCGGTGGTGGGCCCCTACAATGAGCAGTTCTTC. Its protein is CASSPVVGPYNEQFF.

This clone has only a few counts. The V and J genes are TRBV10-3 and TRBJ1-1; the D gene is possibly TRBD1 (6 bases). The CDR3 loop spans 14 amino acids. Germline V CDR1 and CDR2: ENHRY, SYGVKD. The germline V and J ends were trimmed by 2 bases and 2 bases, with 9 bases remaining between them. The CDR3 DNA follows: TGTGCCATCAGTGAGCCGACAGGAAACACTGAAGCTTTCTTT. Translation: CAISEPTGNTEAFF.

In nucleotides, the CDR3 is TGCGCCAGCAGCTTGGCACAGTGGAACACTGAAGCTTTCTTT. Its translation is CASSLAQWNTEAFF. The chain has TRBV5-1 and TRBJ1-1; D uncertain. The germline V gene encodes CDR1 SGHRS and CDR2 YFSETQ. There are 14 residues in the CDR3. Deletions cut 0 bases from V and 1 base from J, with 7 bases between. Full variable domain (rest looked up from reference TRBV5-1 and TRBJ1-1): KAGVTQTPRYLIKTRGQQVTLSCSPISGHRSVSWYQQTPGQGLQFLFEYFSETQRNKGNFPGRFSGRQFSNSRSEMNVSTLELGDSALYLCASSLAQWNTEAFFGQGTRLTVV.

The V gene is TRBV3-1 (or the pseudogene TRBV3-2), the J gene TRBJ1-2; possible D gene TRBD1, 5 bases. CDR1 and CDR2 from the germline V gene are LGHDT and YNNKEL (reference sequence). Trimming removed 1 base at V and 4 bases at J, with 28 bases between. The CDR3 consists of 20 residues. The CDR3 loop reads CASSQVSFRGTGGPSYGYTF. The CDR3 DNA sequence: TGTGCCAGCAGCCAAGTCTCTTTTCGAGGGACTGGAGGCCCCAGCTATGGCTACACCTTC.

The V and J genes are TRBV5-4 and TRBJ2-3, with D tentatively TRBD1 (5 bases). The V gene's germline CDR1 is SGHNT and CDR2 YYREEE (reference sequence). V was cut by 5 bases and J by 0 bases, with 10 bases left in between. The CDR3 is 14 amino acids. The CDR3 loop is CASRPGISTDTQYF. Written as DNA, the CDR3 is TGTGCCAGCAGGCCAGGGATAAGCACAGATACGCAGTATTTT.

The CDR3 nucleotides read TGTGCCAGCAATCCTGACAGGGTCTCTGGAAACACCATATATTTT. Translation gives CASNPDRVSGNTIYF. The chain employs TRBV2 and TRBJ1-3, with 7 bases matching TRBD1. This CDR3 spans 15 amino acids. J lost 0 bases, V lost 7 bases, and 6 bases had no gene match. Germline assignment: CDR1 SNHLY and CDR2 FYNNEI.

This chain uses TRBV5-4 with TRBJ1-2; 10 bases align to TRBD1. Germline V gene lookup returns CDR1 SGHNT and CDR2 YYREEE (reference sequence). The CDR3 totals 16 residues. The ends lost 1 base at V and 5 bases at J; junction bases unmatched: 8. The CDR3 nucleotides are TGTGCCAGCAGCTTGATTAGACAGGGGGCGTTGTATGGCTACACCTTC. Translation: CASSLIRQGALYGYTF.

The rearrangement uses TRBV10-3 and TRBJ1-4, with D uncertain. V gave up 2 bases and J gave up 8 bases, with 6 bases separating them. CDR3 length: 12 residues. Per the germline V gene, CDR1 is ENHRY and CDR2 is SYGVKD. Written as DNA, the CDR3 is TGTGCCATCAGTGAGGATGGCGAAAAACTGTTTTTT. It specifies CAISEDGEKLFF.

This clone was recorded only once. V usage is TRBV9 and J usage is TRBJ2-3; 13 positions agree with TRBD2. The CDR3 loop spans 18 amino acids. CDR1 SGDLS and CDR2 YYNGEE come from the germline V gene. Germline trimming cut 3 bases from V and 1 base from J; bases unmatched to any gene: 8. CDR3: CASSARSGTSGGTDTQYF. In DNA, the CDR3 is TGTGCCAGCAGCGCCCGTTCCGGGACTAGCGGGGGCACAGATACGCAGTATTTT.